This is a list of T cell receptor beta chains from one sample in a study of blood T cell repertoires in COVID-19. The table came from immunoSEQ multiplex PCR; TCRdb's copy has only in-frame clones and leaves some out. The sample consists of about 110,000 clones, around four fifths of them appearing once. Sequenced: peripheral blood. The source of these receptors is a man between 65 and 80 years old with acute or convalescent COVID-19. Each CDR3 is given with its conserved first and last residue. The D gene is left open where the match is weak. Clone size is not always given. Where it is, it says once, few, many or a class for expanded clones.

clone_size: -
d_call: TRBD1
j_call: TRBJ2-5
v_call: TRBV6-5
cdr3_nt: TGTGCCAGCAGTTACAGGGGGCGAGAGACCCAGTACTTC
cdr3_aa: CASSYRGRETQYF

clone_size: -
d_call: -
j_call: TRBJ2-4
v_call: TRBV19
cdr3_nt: TGTGCCAGTAGTATAGACCATAATCAGGACAGCCTAGCCAAAAACATTCAGTACTTC
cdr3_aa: CASSIDHNQDSLAKNIQYF

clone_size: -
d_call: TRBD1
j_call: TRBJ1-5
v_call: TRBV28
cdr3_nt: TGTGCCAGCAGTACAACGGGACAGGGATATCAGCCCCAGCATTTT
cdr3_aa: CASSTTGQGYQPQHF

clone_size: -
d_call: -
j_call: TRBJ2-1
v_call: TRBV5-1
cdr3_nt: TGCGCCAGCAGCCCCGGACAGTACAACAATGAGCAGTTCTTC
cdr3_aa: CASSPGQYNNEQFF

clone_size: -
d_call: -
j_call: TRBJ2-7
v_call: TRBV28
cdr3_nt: TGTGCCAGCAGCCCTGACAGCTTAGTCTCCTACGAGCAGTACTTC
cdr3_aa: CASSPDSLVSYEQYF

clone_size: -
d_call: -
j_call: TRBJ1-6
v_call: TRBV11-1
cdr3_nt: TGTGCCAGCAGCTTAACCGACAGCGAAGGTTCACCCCTCCACTTT
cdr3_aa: CASSLTDSEGSPLHF

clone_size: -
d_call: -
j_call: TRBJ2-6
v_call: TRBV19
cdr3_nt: TGTGCCAGTAGTATCGTCCAGGGGCGTTCTTTTGGGGCCAACGTCCTGACTTTC
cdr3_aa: CASSIVQGRSFGANVLTF

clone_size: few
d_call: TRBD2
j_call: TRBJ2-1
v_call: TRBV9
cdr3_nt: TGTGCCAGCAGCGATAGCGGGAGCTCCTACAATGAGCAGTTCTTC
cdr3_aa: CASSDSGSSYNEQFF

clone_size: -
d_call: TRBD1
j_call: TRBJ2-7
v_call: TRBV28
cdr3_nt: TGTGCCAGCAGTTTACCCGGGACAGGATTCTCCGAGCAGTACTTC
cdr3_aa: CASSLPGTGFSEQYF

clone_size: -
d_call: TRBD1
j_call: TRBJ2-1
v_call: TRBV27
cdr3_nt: TGTGCCAGCAGCTCCAGTCGAGGGGGCCGTTACAATGAGCAGTTCTTC
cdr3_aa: CASSSSRGGRYNEQFF

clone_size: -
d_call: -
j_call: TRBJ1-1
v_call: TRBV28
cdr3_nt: TGTGCCAGCAGTTTCCCCTTCTTCCAGACAGGAGAAGCTTTCTTT
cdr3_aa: CASSFPFFQTGEAFF

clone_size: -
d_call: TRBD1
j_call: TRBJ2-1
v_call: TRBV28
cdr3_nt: TGTGCCAGCAGTACGGGACAGGGCAATGAGCAGTTCTTC
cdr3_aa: CASSTGQGNEQFF

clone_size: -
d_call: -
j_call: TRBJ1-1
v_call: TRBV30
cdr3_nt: TGTGCCTGGAGGGGCGATACTGGACTGTGGAACACTGAAGCTTTCTTT
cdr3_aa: CAWRGDTGLWNTEAFF

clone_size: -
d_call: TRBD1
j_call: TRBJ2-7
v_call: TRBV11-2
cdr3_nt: TGTGCCAGCACCTCCCAGGGGGCTATCTACGAGCAGTACTTC
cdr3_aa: CASTSQGAIYEQYF

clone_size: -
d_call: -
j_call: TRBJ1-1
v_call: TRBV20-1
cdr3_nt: TGCAGTGCTGCAGGGAACACTGAAGCTTTCTTT
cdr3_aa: CSAAGNTEAFF

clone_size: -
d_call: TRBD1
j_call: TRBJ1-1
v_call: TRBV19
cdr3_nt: TGTGCCAGTAGCTCAAGCAGGGGGCGCGAAGCTTTCTTT
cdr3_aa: CASSSSRGREAFF